The next 26 T cell receptor beta chains were all read from a single sample in a study of Graves' ophthalmopathy and Graves' hyperthyroidism (dated by TCRdb to 2016 to 2019). Sequencing was carried out with an Illumina HiSeq 2000. For repertoire sequencing, the TCR beta CDR3 regions were amplified from RNA transcripts. HTBI primers and the Qiagen OneStep RT-PCR kit were used in a first-round RT-PCR, which was followed by a second-round multiplex PCR, size selection and purification. The raw public data were reprocessed by TCRdb itself: fastp quality trimming at Q25, MiXCR clonotype calling, in-frame beta chains only. Each record represents a unique CDR3 protein, reported with the most common genes and DNA among its rows. This sample gives some 750,000 distinct CDR3 sequences in total; around 40% of them show up just once. 40% to 45% of the sample is taken by the ten largest. Sequencing was done on a sample of peripheral blood. Receptor source: an adult man with Graves' ophthalmopathy.

Comments on this clonotype: Given a much more abundant clone one base away, this may be a read error. The chain combines TRBV10-3 with TRBJ2-6, with D unclear. Germline CDR1 ENHRY, CDR2 SYGVKD. The CDR3 runs 15 residues. The CDR3 loop is CASSYGSRGANVLTF. CDR3 coding DNA: TGTGCCAGCAGTTACGGGTCGAGGGGGGCCAACGTCCTGACTTTC.

The chain combines TRBV24-1 with TRBJ1-5; TRBD1 is a possible D gene (5 bases). V was clipped by 11 bases and J by 2 bases, with 15 bases between them. The CDR3 contains 14 residues. CDR1 and CDR2 (germline): KGHDR, SFDVKD. The CDR3 region is CASNPRERNQPQHF. In nucleotides, the CDR3 is TGTGCCAGCAATCCCAGGGAACGCAATCAGCCCCAGCATTTT.

In this sample, this clonotype turned up a few times. The chain has TRBV10-3 and TRBJ1-1; 11 bases map to TRBD1. The trim removed 6 bases at V and 0 bases at J, leaving 6 bases unmatched. The CDR3 runs to 16 residues. Germline CDR1 and CDR2: ENHRY and SYGVKD. CDR3 loop: CAIRPGQGGLNTEAFF. CDR3 DNA: TGTGCCATCAGGCCGGGACAGGGGGGGCTGAACACTGAAGCTTTCTTT.

Comments on this clonotype: This may be a read error: a much more frequent sequence differs by one nucleotide. The chain combines TRBV7-7 with TRBJ1-1; the D is unclear. There are 13 residues in the CDR3. Germline V gene lookup returns CDR1 SSHAT and CDR2 FNYEAQ (reference sequence). CDR3 bases: TGTGCTAGCAGCCGAGGACCGGACACTGAAGCTTTCTTT. Protein: CASSRGPDTEAFF.

This clonotype came up a few times. V is TRBV19 and J is TRBJ2-5; the match to TRBD2 covers 8 bases. The CDR3 has 16 amino acids. Germline lookup yields CDR1 LNHDA and CDR2 SQIVND (reference sequence). The V gene end was trimmed by 7 bases and the J gene end by 0 bases; junction bases not matched to a gene: 10. The chain's CDR3 is CASMGSGAEYQETQYF. CDR3 DNA sequence: TGTGCCAGTATGGGTAGCGGGGCCGAGTACCAAGAGACCCAGTACTTC.

This clonotype was observed a handful of times. The V and J genes are TRBV19 and TRBJ2-7, with D possibly TRBD1 on 5 matching bases. CDR3 length: 15 amino acids. CDR1 LNHDA and CDR2 SQIVND come from the germline V gene (reference sequence). V lost 6 bases and J 4 bases, leaving 19 bases between the germline ends. The DNA of the CDR3 is TGTGCCAGTAGCGAAGGGGTTGTAGGCCTTTACGAGCAGTACTTC. Amino acid sequence: CASSEGVVGLYEQYF. Drawing the rest from reference TRBV19 and TRBJ2-7, the complete variable domain is DGGITQSPKYLFRKEGQNVTLSCEQNLNHDAMYWYRQDPGQGLRLIYYSQIVNDFQKGDIAEGYSVSREKKESFPLTVTSAQKNPTAFYLCASSEGVVGLYEQYFGPGTRLTVT.

This clonotype was found a few times. This sequence joins TRBV7-2 and TRBJ2-7; weak D call: TRBD2 (5 bases). Per germline, CDR1 SGHTA and CDR2 FQGNSA. Deletions cut 5 bases from V and 2 bases from J, with 16 bases between. There are 15 residues in the CDR3. The CDR3 sequence: CASSPVEGGAYEQYF. The CDR3 bases are TGTGCCAGCAGCCCGGTCGAGGGCGGTGCCTACGAGCAGTACTTC.

This chain joins TRBV7-8 and TRBJ1-5, with a possible D match to TRBD1 (5 bases). The germline V gene encodes CDR1 SGHVS and CDR2 FQNEAQ. The CDR3 consists of 13 residues. V was trimmed by 6 bases and J by 5 bases, leaving 11 bases between them. The CDR3 DNA is TGTGCCAGCAGTGGGGGTTTATATCAGCCCCAGCATTTT. Protein product: CASSGGLYQPQHF.

This clonotype was seen at least ten times. This chain links TRBV2 with TRBJ1-5; 9 positions match TRBD1. CDR3 length: 16 amino acids. V shed 1 base, J shed 8 bases, and the junction held 9 bases outside the gene matches. Germline V gene data show CDR1 as SNHLY and CDR2 as FYNNEI. Written as DNA, the CDR3 is TGTGCCAGCAGTGAAGGGTGGACAGGGGCCGAGGAGCCCCAGCATTTT. It yields the protein CASSEGWTGAEEPQHF.

This clonotype was counted ten times or more. The chain links TRBV29-1 to TRBJ1-6; perhaps TRBD1 as D (5 bases). Trimming took off 5 bases at V and 7 bases at J, with 18 bases between the two ends. The CDR3 has 15 amino acids. CDR1 is SQVTM, CDR2 ANQGSEA, per germline. The CDR3 spells CSVSSGGAVNSPLHF. The CDR3 nucleotides are TGCAGCGTTTCCTCCGGAGGGGCCGTAAATTCACCCCTCCACTTT. The full variable domain, in which reference TRBV29-1 and TRBJ1-6 provide the parts outside the CDR3, is SAVISQKPSRDICQRGTSLTIQCQVDSQVTMMFWYRQQPGQSLTLIATANQGSEATYESGFVIDKFPISRPNLTFSTLTVSNMSPEDSSIYLCSVSSGGAVNSPLHFGNGTRLTVT.

This clonotype was observed a handful of times. V and J are TRBV5-1 and TRBJ1-2, with 8 bases fitting TRBD1. Per germline, CDR1 SGHRS and CDR2 YFSETQ. This CDR3 has 15 residues. V shed 0 bases and J 5 bases; nucleotides not matched to a gene: 6. CDR3 nucleotides: TGCGCCAGCAGCTTGGGGGACAGGACCCTTTATGGCTACACCTTC. Translation: CASSLGDRTLYGYTF.

V usage is TRBV7-9 and J usage is TRBJ1-1; possibly TRBD1 for D (5 bases). The germline V and J ends were trimmed by 8 bases and 0 bases, with 19 bases remaining between them. The CDR3 length is 16 residues. Per the germline V gene, CDR1 is SEHNR and CDR2 is FQNEAQ (reference sequence). In DNA, the CDR3 is TGTGCCAGCGGAGGAGGTCGTACAGGAATGAACACTGAAGCTTTCTTT. Translating it yields CASGGGRTGMNTEAFF.

This clonotype turned up a few times. This could be a read error, since a much larger clone is one nucleotide away. This CDR3 is CAISGQVGSPLHF. The CDR3 nucleotides read TGTGCCATCAGTGGACAGGTTGGGTCACCCCTCCACTTT. V and J are TRBV10-3 and TRBJ1-6, with TRBD1 as a possible D gene (6 bases). CDR3 length equals 13 residues. Per germline, CDR1 ENHRY and CDR2 SYGVKD. Trimming took 4 bases from V and 10 from J, leaving 11 bases between them.

The chain is built from TRBV25-1 and TRBJ1-3; no clear D. V was shortened by 4 bases and J by 0 bases, with 4 bases between the two germline ends. The CDR3 runs to 13 residues. Germline V lookup: CDR1 MGHDK, CDR2 SYGVNS. In DNA, the CDR3 is TGTGCCAGCAGTGCCGGCTCTGGAAACACCATATATTTT. It translates to CASSAGSGNTIYF.

This clonotype appeared a few times. The chain joins TRBV2 to TRBJ2-3; tentative D call: TRBD1 (5 bases). CDR3 length: 14 amino acids. The V and J ends lost 8 bases and 1 base respectively, with 13 bases between them. Germline V lookup: CDR1 SNHLY, CDR2 FYNNEI. CDR3 protein: CASLALTGTDTQYF. As DNA, the CDR3 is TGTGCCAGCTTGGCCCTGACAGGCACAGATACGCAGTATTTT.

This clonotype has at least ten counts. The chain links TRBV2 to TRBJ1-2; D is unresolved. The CDR3 has 13 amino acids. V lost 7 bases, J lost 4 bases, and 13 bases lay in between. Germline V gene data show CDR1 as SNHLY and CDR2 as FYNNEI. The CDR3 DNA reads TGTGCCAGCACCTCTCTTCAGAGCTATGGCTACACCTTC. Protein: CASTSLQSYGYTF.

About this clonotype itself: Likely a read error: the CDR3 ends without its conserved phenylalanine or tryptophan. The V gene is TRBV9, the J gene TRBJ1-1; 7 nucleotides match TRBD1. Germline V CDR1 and CDR2: SGDLS, YYNGEE. The CDR3 runs 14 residues. Trimming removed 0 bases from V and 6 bases from J; junction bases left unmatched: 5. The CDR3 sequence is CASSVGDSYAEAFL. The CDR3 DNA is TGTGCCAGCAGCGTAGGGGACAGCTACGCTGAAGCTTTCCTT.

The chain has TRBV24-1 and TRBJ2-2; D gene uncertain. Trimming took 8 bases from V and 4 from J, leaving 10 bases between them. The CDR3 spans 13 residues. Germline CDR1 reads KGHDR; CDR2 reads SFDVKD. CDR3: CATKAEVTGELFF. DNA for the CDR3: TGTGCCACCAAGGCAGAGGTCACCGGGGAGCTGTTTTTT.

This clonotype has at least ten counts. The chain links TRBV7-9 to TRBJ1-1; 8 bases are a match to TRBD1. The length of the CDR3 is 13 residues. V lost 4 bases and J lost 6; bases outside the gene matches: 4. Germline V gives CDR1 SEHNR, CDR2 FQNEAQ (reference sequence). CDR3 residues: CASSYGQGPEAFF. Written as DNA, the CDR3 is TGTGCCAGCAGCTACGGACAGGGTCCTGAAGCTTTCTTT.

V and J are TRBV20-1 and TRBJ2-7; TRBD1 matches at 10 bases. Germline V lookup: CDR1 DFQATT, CDR2 SNEGSKA (reference sequence). V gave up 6 bases and J gave up 3 bases; unmatched junction bases: 11. The CDR3 is 15 amino acids. The CDR3 protein is CSAIGRDRGYYEQYV. The CDR3, as DNA: TGCAGTGCCATCGGAAGGGACAGGGGATACTACGAGCAGTACGTC.

This clonotype was picked up many times. The V gene is TRBV5-1, the J gene TRBJ2-5, with unresolved D. The CDR3 sequence is 12 residues long. The V gene's germline CDR1 is SGHRS and CDR2 YFSETQ. The ends were cut back, 4 bases at V and 5 bases at J, with 9 bases in the middle. The CDR3 DNA reads as TGCGCCAGCAGCGGTCGGTGGGAGACCCAGTACTTC. This codes for CASSGRWETQYF.

This clonotype showed up just once. The chain carries TRBV9 and TRBJ2-6; possibly TRBD1 for D (6 bases). This CDR3 comprises 16 residues. From germline, CDR1 is SGDLS and CDR2 YYNGEE. Trimming shortened V by 0 bases and J by 4 bases, and 11 bases separated the two germline ends. This chain's CDR3 is CASSVVRGSGANVLTF. Written as DNA, the CDR3 is TGTGCCAGCAGCGTAGTCAGGGGTTCGGGGGCCAACGTCCTGACTTTC.

This clonotype came up many times. This chain links TRBV24-1 with TRBJ1-2; D gene uncertain. Germline CDR1 KGHDR, CDR2 SFDVKD. V lost 3 bases to trimming and J lost 7 bases, with 20 bases between them. CDR3 length: 16 amino acids. CDR3 sequence reads: CATSDGPARQLGGYTF. In DNA, the CDR3 is TGTGCCACCAGTGATGGTCCGGCCAGGCAGTTGGGTGGCTACACCTTC.

Many counts were recorded for this clonotype. The CDR3 DNA reads TGCAGCGTTGGAGGGGGGGGCGGGGAGACCCAGTACTTC. Protein product: CSVGGGGGETQYF. The chain couples TRBV29-1 to TRBJ2-5; weak D call: TRBD2 (7 bases). The germline V gene encodes CDR1 SQVTM and CDR2 ANQGSEA. V dropped 4 bases and J dropped 5 bases, with 14 bases sitting between them. The CDR3 is 13 residues long.

This clonotype showed up just once. V is TRBV7-9 and J is TRBJ2-3, with 8 bases fitting TRBD1. With V trimmed by 4 bases and J by 0 bases, 12 bases remained unmatched. Germline V gives CDR1 SEHNR, CDR2 FQNEAQ (reference sequence). The CDR3 consists of 18 residues. The DNA for the CDR3 is TGTGCCAGCAGCTCCCAGGGGGCGGTCGTTCCGAGCACAGATACGCAGTATTTT. The encoded protein is CASSSQGAVVPSTDTQYF.

The chain joins TRBV29-1 to TRBJ2-6; 11 bases are a match to TRBD1. Germline V CDR1 and CDR2: SQVTM, ANQGSEA. V shed 2 bases and J 4 bases; nucleotides not matched to a gene: 10. The CDR3 is made up of 18 amino acids. The CDR3 DNA follows: TGCAGCGTTGAAAGCGGACAGGGGGCTAGGTCGGGGGCCAACGTCCTGACTTTC. Its protein product is CSVESGQGARSGANVLTF.